Each of the 12 T cell receptor beta chains below was sequenced from the same sample in a study of cytomegalovirus exposure and HLA in healthy donors (dated by TCRdb to about 2017). Library preparation was by the immunoSEQ multiplex PCR assay. For the multiplex PCR, a mixture combining 60 forward primers for TCR Vbeta segments and 13 reverse primers for TCR Jbeta segments was used. Not all clones reach the TCRdb copy of this immuneACCESS table, which keeps in-frame sequences only. Checked studies attribute under half of the gap to unresolved V genes and leave the rest unexplained. Recorded for this sample are some 220,000 clones; just under 80% of them occurred a single time. Together, the top ten hold around 0.45% of the sample. The source material was PBMCs. Source of these receptors: a boy aged 5-17 years in good health and CMV-seronegative.

V is TRBV27 and J is TRBJ2-1; D not certain. Germline V gene data show CDR1 as MNHEY and CDR2 as SMNVEV (reference sequence). Deletions cut 2 bases from V and 6 bases from J, with 8 bases between. The length of the CDR3 is 13 residues. This CDR3 is CASSLHPSNEQFF. CDR3 in DNA: TGTGCCAGCAGTTTACACCCTAGCAATGAGCAGTTCTTC.

This rearrangement joins TRBV5-8 to TRBJ2-5; 10 bases agree with TRBD1. J lost 4 bases, V lost 0 bases, and 0 bases had no gene match. The germline CDR1 and CDR2 sequences are SGHTS and YDEGEE. This CDR3 comprises 14 residues. CDR3 nucleotide sequence: TGTGCCAGCAGCTTGGGACAGGGGGCAGAGACCCAGTACTTC. Translating it yields CASSLGQGAETQYF.

J is TRBJ1-5 and V is TRBV27; a possible D gene is TRBD1 (5 bases). CDR3 length: 15 amino acids. CDR1 is MNHEY, CDR2 SMNVEV, per germline (reference sequence). The V gene lost 6 bases and the J gene lost 1 base, with 13 bases spanning the gap. Here the CDR3 reads CASRSGLRSNQPQHF. DNA of the CDR3: TGTGCCAGCAGATCGGGACTTAGGAGCAATCAGCCCCAGCATTTT.

The gene calls are TRBV15 and TRBJ2-1; 7 bases fit TRBD2. This CDR3 has 14 amino acids. Losses at the gene ends were 3 bases for V and 9 bases for J; bases not matched to a gene: 8. Germline V CDR1 and CDR2: LNHNV, YYDKDF (reference sequence). CDR3 nucleotide sequence: TGTGCCACCAGCAGGGGGGAGGGGCGGGGTGAGCAGTTCTTC. Translation: CATSRGEGRGEQFF.

CDR3 sequence: CAISGSRDNYGYTF. The CDR3 DNA follows: TGTGCCATCAGTGGATCTCGAGATAACTATGGCTACACCTTC. The J gene is TRBJ1-2, the V gene TRBV10-3; D is uncertain. Trimming removed 4 bases at V and 1 base at J, with 10 bases between. Per germline, CDR1 ENHRY and CDR2 SYGVKD. This CDR3 is built from 14 residues.

The J gene is TRBJ1-1, the V gene TRBV9; 7 bases match TRBD1. V lost 0 bases, J lost 6 bases, and 5 bases stayed unmatched. This CDR3 has 14 amino acids. Germline-derived CDR1 and CDR2 are SGDLS and YYNGEE. CDR3: CASSVVSGGPEAFF. For the CDR3, the DNA is TGTGCCAGCAGCGTAGTGTCAGGGGGACCTGAAGCTTTCTTT. The complete variable domain, with remaining parts taken from reference TRBV9 and TRBJ1-1, reads DSGVTQTPKHLITATGQRVTLRCSPRSGDLSVYWYQQSLDQGLQFLIQYYNGEERAKGNILERFSAQQFPDLHSELNLSSLELGDSALYFCASSVVSGGPEAFFGQGTRLTVV.

This chain joins TRBV2 and TRBJ1-2; 7 bases agree with TRBD1. Germline values: CDR1 SNHLY, CDR2 FYNNEI. The CDR3 loop spans 13 amino acids. Unmatched junction bases numbered 3, after V lost 8 bases and J lost 0 bases. The CDR3 region has the DNA TGTGCCAGCCACAGGGGCTCTAACTATGGCTACACCTTC. Amino acids: CASHRGSNYGYTF. The full variable domain, its missing parts supplied by reference TRBV2 and TRBJ1-2, is EPEVTQTPSHQVTQMGQEVILRCVPISNHLYFYWYRQILGQKVEFLVSFYNNEISEKSEIFDDQFSVERPDGSNFTLKIRSTKLEDSAMYFCASHRGSNYGYTFGSGTRLTVV.

J is TRBJ1-2 and V is TRBV6-6, with TRBD1 matching 8 bases. This CDR3 is 14 amino acids long. The trim removed 5 bases at V and 4 bases at J, leaving 6 bases unmatched. Germline V CDR1 and CDR2: MNHNY, SVGAGI (reference sequence). The CDR3 loop is CASSQGARSYGYTF. CDR3 DNA: TGTGCCAGCAGTCAGGGGGCGCGCAGCTATGGCTACACCTTC.

In its sample, this clone was seen a few times. The gene calls are TRBV11-2 and TRBJ2-7; TRBD2 is a possible D gene (5 bases). Germline CDR1 is SGHAT and CDR2 is FQNNGV. CDR3 size: 15 residues. The ends were cut back, 3 bases at V and 3 bases at J, with 15 bases in the middle. DNA of the CDR3: TGTGCCAGCAGCTTCCTAGCCGGGCCTGTCTACGAGCAGTACTTC. As protein: CASSFLAGPVYEQYF.

The chain recombines TRBV6-6 with TRBJ1-5; D is possibly TRBD1 (5 bases). CDR1 MNHNY and CDR2 SVGAGI come from the germline V gene (reference sequence). The CDR3 sequence is 13 residues long. V gave up 6 bases and J gave up 4 bases, with 10 bases separating them. This chain's CDR3 is CASSQQVNQPQHF. DNA of the CDR3: TGTGCCAGCAGCCAACAGGTAAATCAGCCCCAGCATTTT.

In its sample, this clone was seen a few times. CDR3 in amino acids: CASSEKRLLREKLFF. As DNA, the CDR3 is TGTGCCAGCAGTGAAAAGAGGCTTCTTCGGGAAAAACTGTTTTTT. V and J are TRBV6-1 and TRBJ1-4; D unresolved. Per germline, CDR1 MNHNS and CDR2 SASEGT. V dropped 2 bases and J dropped 8 bases, with 15 bases sitting between them. The CDR3 has 15 residues.

The chain combines TRBV30 with TRBJ2-5; TRBD2 matches 10 bases. Germline CDR1 reads GTSNPN; CDR2 reads SVGIG (reference sequence). V lost 1 base to trimming and J lost 9 bases; unmatched junction nucleotides: 11. This CDR3 is 15 amino acids long. The CDR3 here is CAWSEGLAGVSSQYF. The CDR3 coding sequence is TGTGCCTGGAGTGAAGGGCTAGCGGGAGTTTCATCCCAGTACTTC. Full variable domain (outside the CDR3, taken from reference TRBV30 and TRBJ2-5): SQTIHQWPATLVQPVGSPLSLECTVEGTSNPNLYWYRQAAGRGLQLLFYSVGIGQISSEVPQNLSASRPQDRQFILSSKKLLLSDSGFYLCAWSEGLAGVSSQYFGPGTRLLVL.